Each of the 20 T cell receptor beta chains below was sequenced from the same sample in a study of PD-L1 blockade in urothelial cancer. Only in-frame clones appear in the TCRdb table, and some are missing; sequencing was by immunoSEQ multiplex PCR. The table shows roughly 24,000 clones, with 70% to 90% occurring only once. Here the sequenced sample was PBMCs, taken around atezolizumab (anti-PD-L1) treatment. The receptor set was obtained from a man aged 55 to 69 with urothelial cancer.

This clone was counted at least ten times. The chain uses TRBV19 and TRBJ2-1; a possible D gene is TRBD2 (6 bases). Trimming shortened V by 5 bases and J by 0 bases, and 11 bases separated the two germline ends. Per germline, CDR1 LNHDA and CDR2 SQIVND (reference sequence). This CDR3 has 15 amino acids. CDR3 in amino acids: CASSASGPSYNEQFF. CDR3 DNA: TGTGCCAGTAGTGCGAGCGGGCCCTCCTACAATGAGCAGTTCTTC. Based on the CDR3 plus reference TRBV19 and TRBJ2-1, the full variable domain is DGGITQSPKYLFRKEGQNVTLSCEQNLNHDAMYWYRQDPGQGLRLIYYSQIVNDFQKGDIAEGYSVSREKKESFPLTVTSAQKNPTAFYLCASSASGPSYNEQFFGPGTRLTVL.

The rearrangement links TRBV5-1 to TRBJ2-7, with TRBD1 matching over 9 bases. The CDR3 spans 15 residues. CDR1 and CDR2 from the germline V gene are SGHRS and YFSETQ. J gave up 0 bases and V 4 bases, and 5 bases lay outside the gene matches. As DNA, the CDR3 is TGCGCCAGCAGCCCAACAGGGGGCAGCTCCTACGAGCAGTACTTC. This encodes CASSPTGGSSYEQYF.

The chain joins TRBV2 to TRBJ2-7; 13 bases line up with TRBD2. Germline-derived CDR1 and CDR2 are SNHLY and FYNNEI. V gave up 3 bases and J gave up 4 bases; unmatched junction bases: 3. CDR3 size: 15 residues. The CDR3 DNA sequence: TGTGCCAGCAGTGACCGGACTAGCGGGGGATACGAGCAGTACTTC. Amino acid sequence: CASSDRTSGGYEQYF.

This clone was seen more than once but under ten times. J is TRBJ2-1 and V is TRBV6-5; the match to TRBD2 covers 9 bases. Germline V CDR1 and CDR2: MNHEY, SVGAGI. V trimming: 4 bases; J trimming: 2 bases; junction bases outside the gene matches: 3. The CDR3 is 15 residues long. The CDR3 DNA follows: TGTGCCAGCAGTTCTAGCGGGACGACCTACAATGAGCAGTTCTTC. It encodes CASSSSGTTYNEQFF.

The chain uses TRBV5-1 and TRBJ2-5, with D perhaps matching TRBD1 (5 bases). Trimming pared 4 bases from V and 2 bases from J, leaving 15 bases between. The CDR3 runs to 15 residues. Per the germline V gene, CDR1 is SGHRS and CDR2 is YFSETQ. In DNA form, the CDR3 reads TGCGCCAGCAGCCCCTTGGGCAGGGTTCAAGAGACCCAGTACTTC. Its translation is CASSPLGRVQETQYF.

This sequence joins TRBV5-1 and TRBJ1-1, with a possible D match to TRBD1 (6 bases). This CDR3 is built from 15 residues. Germline V lookup: CDR1 SGHRS, CDR2 YFSETQ. V was clipped by 0 bases and J by 1 base, with 10 bases between them. The CDR3 coding sequence is TGCGCCAGCAGCTTGGTACCAGGGGAGAACACTGAAGCTTTCTTT. It specifies CASSLVPGENTEAFF.

The chain is built from TRBV7-2 and TRBJ2-7, with 7 nucleotides matching TRBD2. Per germline, CDR1 SGHTA and CDR2 FQGNSA. This CDR3 is built from 15 residues. V gave up 0 bases and J gave up 3 bases; unmatched junction bases: 5. CDR3 DNA: TGTGCCAGCAGCTTAGCGAGGACTAGGGACTACGAGCAGTACTTC. Its protein product is CASSLARTRDYEQYF. Supplemented by reference TRBV7-2 and TRBJ2-7, the full variable domain reads GAGVSQSPSNKVTEKGKDVELRCDPISGHTALYWYRQSLGQGLEFLIYFQGNSAPDKSGLPSDRFSAERTGGSVSTLTIQRTQQEDSAVYLCASSLARTRDYEQYFGPGTRLTVT.

This sequence joins TRBV11-2 and TRBJ1-4; the D gene is possibly TRBD1 (6 bases). The V gene's germline CDR1 is SGHAT and CDR2 FQNNGV. CDR3 length equals 16 residues. V dropped 1 base and J dropped 2 bases, with 11 bases sitting between them. The CDR3 bases are TGTGCCAGCAGCTTAGGGGCAGGGGCTACTAATGAAAAACTGTTTTTT. This gives the protein CASSLGAGATNEKLFF.

The chain employs TRBV7-8 and TRBJ1-6, with TRBD1 matching 8 bases. The junction had 8 bases not matched to a gene; V was cut back by 1 base and J by 9 bases. The length of the CDR3 is 16 residues. Germline CDR1 SGHVS, CDR2 FQNEAQ. This chain's CDR3 is CASSLGRTGIRSPLHF. CDR3 in DNA: TGTGCCAGCAGCTTAGGGCGGACAGGGATTCGTTCACCCCTCCACTTT. Full variable domain (rest looked up from reference TRBV7-8 and TRBJ1-6): GAGVSQSPRYKVAKRGQDVALRCDPISGHVSLFWYQQALGQGPEFLTYFQNEAQLDKSGLPSDRFFAERPEGSVSTLKIQRTQQEDSAVYLCASSLGRTGIRSPLHFGNGTRLTVT.

The chain combines TRBV6-1 with TRBJ2-7; 8 positions match TRBD2. With V trimmed by 2 bases and J by 1 base, 7 bases remained unmatched. Germline-derived CDR1 and CDR2 are MNHNS and SASEGT. CDR3 size: 16 residues. Here the CDR3 DNA reads TGTGCCAGCAGTGAACGGCAAGCGGGAGTTTCCTACGAGCAGTACTTC. Its protein is CASSERQAGVSYEQYF.

This clone came up a few times. V and J are TRBV7-8 and TRBJ2-7; TRBD2 matches at 13 bases. V dropped 4 bases and J dropped 3; count of bases not matched to a gene: 3. Germline CDR1 and CDR2: SGHVS and FQNEAQ. The CDR3 consists of 15 residues. CDR3 in amino acids: CASSYRTSGGYEQYF. The CDR3, as DNA: TGTGCCAGCAGCTACCGGACTAGCGGGGGCTACGAGCAGTACTTC.

The chain couples TRBV29-1 to TRBJ2-2; 7 bases are a match to TRBD1. Germline CDR1 reads SQVTM; CDR2 reads ANQGSEA. This CDR3 spans 16 amino acids. V dropped 7 bases and J dropped 5; count of bases not matched to a gene: 16. The CDR3 DNA is TGCAGCGCCTTAGGACGGGACAGCGTGGGAACCGGGGAGCTGTTTTTT. Residues: CSALGRDSVGTGELFF.

The CDR3 spells CASSLSNGGHHSEQFF. CDR3 in DNA: TGTGCCAGCAGCTTAAGTAACGGGGGGCATCATAGTGAGCAGTTCTTC. The chain uses TRBV7-3 and TRBJ2-1; the D gene is possibly TRBD2 (7 bases). This CDR3 has 16 amino acids. Germline V CDR1 and CDR2: SGHTA, FQGTGA. V lost 1 base and J lost 9, with 19 bases in between.

The gene calls are TRBV4-1 and TRBJ2-7, with 12 nucleotides matching TRBD2. Germline V gene data show CDR1 as MGHRA and CDR2 as YSYEKL. With V trimmed by 4 bases and J by 7 bases, 14 bases remained unmatched. CDR3 length equals 17 residues. The CDR3 nucleotides read TGCGCCAGCAGCCCTGGACTAGCGGGGCCCCTACGACTGGAGCAGTACTTC. Its translation is CASSPGLAGPLRLEQYF.

In DNA, the CDR3 is TGCGCCAGCAGCTTGAGAGCAGGGGGCGAGCCTGGGCAGTACTTC. This sequence encodes CASSLRAGGEPGQYF. V is TRBV5-1 and J is TRBJ2-7, with TRBD1 identical over 8 bases. Germline trimming cut 1 base from V and 9 bases from J; bases unmatched to any gene: 12. The germline gives CDR1 SGHRS, CDR2 YFSETQ. This CDR3 is built from 15 residues.

The CDR3 sequence is CAWSVQGVAEAFF. As DNA, the CDR3 is TGTGCCTGGAGTGTACAAGGGGTTGCTGAAGCTTTCTTT. V and J are TRBV30 and TRBJ1-1, with D possibly matching TRBD1 (5 bases). CDR3 length equals 13 residues. The V gene lost 0 bases and the J gene lost 6 bases, with 11 bases spanning the gap. Germline V CDR1 and CDR2: GTSNPN, SVGIG (reference sequence).

This clone showed up just once. This chain connects TRBV27 to TRBJ1-1; TRBD1 aligns across 8 bases. This CDR3 contains 14 residues. Trimming at V came to 6 bases and at J to 0 bases, leaving 3 bases not matched to a gene. Germline CDR1 reads MNHEY; CDR2 reads SMNVEV (reference sequence). As DNA, the CDR3 is TGTGCCAGCAGACAGGACAGGGTGAACACTGAAGCTTTCTTT. Its translation: CASRQDRVNTEAFF.

V and J are TRBV5-1 and TRBJ2-1, with 12 nucleotides matching TRBD2. V dropped 4 bases and J dropped 7; count of bases not matched to a gene: 3. From germline, CDR1 is SGHRS and CDR2 YFSETQ. This CDR3 region has 14 residues. DNA for the CDR3: TGCGCCAGCAGCCAAGGACTAGCGGGAAATGAGCAGTTCTTC. This sequence encodes CASSQGLAGNEQFF.

This chain links TRBV6-5 with TRBJ2-3; D not certain. The CDR3 has 14 amino acids. Trimming stripped 0 bases from V and 0 bases from J, with 4 bases between. CDR1 and CDR2 from the germline V gene are MNHEY and SVGAGI. CDR3 DNA: TGTGCCAGCAGTTACTCCCTTAGCACAGATACGCAGTATTTT. Its translation: CASSYSLSTDTQYF.

This rearrangement joins TRBV27 to TRBJ1-1, with D possibly being TRBD1 (5 bases). CDR1 and CDR2 from the germline V gene are MNHEY and SMNVEV (reference sequence). CDR3 size: 13 residues. V was pared by 6 bases and J by 3 bases, with 11 bases between. Written as DNA, the CDR3 is TGTGCCAGCAGGATGACAGTCGACACTGAAGCTTTCTTT. It translates to CASRMTVDTEAFF.